One sample yielded the 22 T cell receptor beta chains listed below, sequenced in a study of blood T cell repertoires in COVID-19 (dated by TCRdb to about 2020). Libraries were prepared through the immunoSEQ multiplex PCR assay. Here the immuneACCESS table is served through TCRdb, limited to in-frame sequences with V and J called. Missing clones are a known gap in these copies; in checked studies unresolved V genes cover under half, and the rest lacks a known reason. The sample has more than 150,000 clones on record, roughly nine tenths of them singletons. The ten most abundant clones make up roughly 20% of the sample. The specimen sequenced was peripheral blood. The origin of the receptors is a man between 65 and 85 years old with active or convalescent COVID-19.

This chain connects TRBV19 to TRBJ1-6; TRBD1 aligns across 7 bases. After removal of 5 bases from V and 6 bases from J, the junction contained 7 bases not matched to a gene. The CDR3 length is 15 residues. CDR1 is LNHDA, CDR2 SQIVND, per germline (reference sequence). This CDR3 is CASSPQGLANSPLHF. The DNA of the CDR3 is TGTGCCAGTAGTCCACAGGGGTTAGCTAATTCACCCCTCCACTTT.

V usage is TRBV18 and J usage is TRBJ1-5; 7 bases are shared with TRBD1. CDR1 is KGHSH, CDR2 LQKENI, per germline. The CDR3 has 17 amino acids. Germline trimming cut 3 bases from V and 0 bases from J; bases unmatched to any gene: 8. CDR3 loop: CASSPGQLTYSNQPQHF. Written as DNA, the CDR3 is TGTGCCAGCTCACCGGGACAGCTTACCTATAGCAATCAGCCCCAGCATTTT. Looking up the rest from reference TRBV18 and TRBJ1-5 gives the full variable domain: NAGVMQNPRHLVRRRGQEARLRCSPMKGHSHVYWYRQLPEEGLKFMVYLQKENIIDESGMPKERFSAEFPKEGPSILRIQQVVRGDSAAYFCASSPGQLTYSNQPQHFGDGTRLSIL.

This chain uses TRBV19 with TRBJ2-1, with TRBD2 matching 9 bases. Germline loops: CDR1 LNHDA, CDR2 SQIVND (reference sequence). There are 17 residues in the CDR3. J was trimmed by 1 base and V by 3 bases; bases with no gene match: 7. Here the CDR3 DNA reads TGTGCCAGTAGTATCCTGGGACTAGCTCTATCCTACAATGAGCAGTTCTTC. Translated: CASSILGLALSYNEQFF.

This clone was counted a single time. This chain connects TRBV4-1 to TRBJ1-6; tentative D call: TRBD1 (5 bases). CDR1 is MGHRA and CDR2 is YSYEKL in the germline V gene. V was cut by 0 bases and J by 7 bases, with 10 bases left in between. The CDR3 is made up of 15 amino acids. This chain's CDR3 is CASSQENPGNSPLHF. The DNA for the CDR3 is TGCGCCAGCAGCCAAGAAAACCCAGGGAATTCACCCCTCCACTTT.

The chain is built from TRBV7-9 and TRBJ1-2; no clear D. This CDR3 has 14 residues. V was clipped by 3 bases and J by 1 base, with 9 bases between them. The germline CDR1 and CDR2 sequences are SEHNR and FQNEAQ (reference sequence). Written as DNA, the CDR3 is TGTGCCAGCAGCTTCACAGACCTTAACTATGGCTACACCTTC. It specifies CASSFTDLNYGYTF.

The chain uses TRBV5-6 and TRBJ2-1; TRBD1 is a possible D gene (6 bases). Germline CDR1 SGHDT, CDR2 YYEEEE. The CDR3 is 15 amino acids. Trimming left V 0 bases short and J 6 bases short, with 13 bases between. The chain's CDR3 is CASSLVAGALNEQFF. For the CDR3, the DNA is TGTGCCAGCAGCTTGGTGGCAGGGGCCCTCAATGAGCAGTTCTTC.

The gene calls are TRBV4-3 and TRBJ1-4; TRBD1 might be the D (6 bases). Trimming shortened V by 0 bases and J by 8 bases, and 16 bases separated the two germline ends. Per the germline V gene, CDR1 is LGHNA and CDR2 is YSLEER. The CDR3 is 16 amino acids. The CDR3 sequence is CASSQDLGGGAEKLFF. The CDR3 nucleotides read TGCGCCAGCAGCCAAGATCTAGGTGGGGGCGCGGAAAAACTGTTTTTT.

In its sample, this clone was seen a few times. The chain uses TRBV19 and TRBJ2-5; D unresolved. The CDR3 is 14 amino acids. CDR1 and CDR2 from the germline V gene are LNHDA and SQIVND (reference sequence). V was pared by 4 bases and J by 5 bases, with 14 bases between. CDR3: CASSTPEVLETQYF. Written as DNA, the CDR3 is TGTGCCAGTAGTACCCCAGAGGTCCTTGAGACCCAGTACTTC.

V and J are TRBV4-3 and TRBJ2-7, with D perhaps TRBD2 (6 bases). Germline CDR1 reads LGHNA; CDR2 reads YSLEER. Trimming removed 2 bases at V and 1 base at J, with 15 bases between. The CDR3 length is 16 residues. CDR3 nucleotides: TGCGCCAGCAGCCAATCAGCGGGCGGGCTATCCTACGAGCAGTACTTC. It codes for CASSQSAGGLSYEQYF.

The chain combines TRBV5-7 with TRBJ1-4; possibly TRBD1 for D (6 bases). TRBV5-7 is known as an ORF, though its function is uncertain. This CDR3 is built from 16 residues. V lost 0 bases and J 7 bases, leaving 16 bases between the germline ends. The CDR3 DNA follows: TGTGCCAGCAGCTTGGCCTCCGAGGGGGTTTGTGAAAAACTGTTTTTT. Protein product: CASSLASEGVCEKLFF.

The chain has TRBV9 and TRBJ2-1, with TRBD2 matching over 7 bases. V lost 4 bases and J lost 0; bases outside the gene matches: 4. The CDR3 is 15 amino acids. Germline CDR1 SGDLS, CDR2 YYNGEE. CDR3 sequence: CASSSGVPSYNEQFF. The CDR3, as DNA: TGTGCCAGCAGCAGCGGGGTCCCCTCCTACAATGAGCAGTTCTTC. The variable domain in full, completed from reference TRBV9 and TRBJ2-1, reads DSGVTQTPKHLITATGQRVTLRCSPRSGDLSVYWYQQSLDQGLQFLIQYYNGEERAKGNILERFSAQQFPDLHSELNLSSLELGDSALYFCASSSGVPSYNEQFFGPGTRLTVL.

This clone was seen a single time. The chain has TRBV6-1 and TRBJ1-5; a weak D match, TRBD1 (6 bases). Trimming left V 2 bases short and J 11 bases short, with 19 bases between. Per the germline V gene, CDR1 is MNHNS and CDR2 is SASEGT. The CDR3 runs to 15 residues. The CDR3 here is CASSEWGPGTSTQHF. CDR3 coding DNA: TGTGCCAGCAGTGAATGGGGGCCTGGAACTTCGACCCAGCATTTT.

The rearrangement uses TRBV2 and TRBJ1-4; TRBD1 agrees at 9 bases. Germline CDR1 reads SNHLY; CDR2 reads FYNNEI. V shed 4 bases and J 7 bases; nucleotides not matched to a gene: 10. This CDR3 is 16 amino acids long. CDR3 region: CASSGFLGTGLEKLFF. The DNA of the CDR3 is TGTGCCAGCAGTGGCTTTCTGGGGACAGGGCTTGAAAAACTGTTTTTT.

Comment on this clone: This CDR3 is also generated by other DNA sequences in the sample. This chain uses TRBV6-5 with TRBJ1-5; a possible D gene is TRBD1 (6 bases). CDR1 is MNHEY and CDR2 is SVGAGI in the germline V gene. V was pared by 5 bases and J by 2 bases, with 7 bases between. The CDR3 is 13 residues long. In DNA, the CDR3 is TGTGCCAGCAGTCGACAGGGCAATCAGCCCCAGCATTTT. It yields the protein CASSRQGNQPQHF.

The chain joins TRBV7-9 to TRBJ1-2; tentative D call: TRBD1 (6 bases). In germline, CDR1 is SEHNR, CDR2 FQNEAQ (reference sequence). Trimming cost V 8 bases and J 2 bases, with 15 bases left between them. The length of the CDR3 is 14 residues. The CDR3 here is CASEQGHRNYGYTF. CDR3 DNA sequence: TGTGCCAGCGAACAGGGACACAGGAACTATGGCTACACCTTC.

V is TRBV24-1 and J is TRBJ1-4; D might be TRBD1 (5 bases). This CDR3 contains 15 residues. V dropped 10 bases and J dropped 0 bases, with 14 bases sitting between them. Germline assignment: CDR1 KGHDR and CDR2 SFDVKD. CDR3 residues: CATQPRTPTNEKLFF. The CDR3 nucleotides are TGTGCCACTCAACCCCGGACACCAACTAATGAAAAACTGTTTTTT.

This rearrangement joins TRBV5-1 to TRBJ2-2; 8 bases fit TRBD1. Germline trimming cut 3 bases from V and 5 bases from J; bases unmatched to any gene: 12. Germline lookup yields CDR1 SGHRS and CDR2 YFSETQ. CDR3 length: 17 amino acids. Here the CDR3 reads CASSSLGDRGYTGELFF. DNA for the CDR3: TGCGCCAGCAGCTCCTTAGGAGACAGGGGATATACCGGGGAGCTGTTTTTT.

This clone has a single count. The CDR3 region is CASSAGVIQGAPEKLFF. The CDR3, as DNA: TGCGCCAGCAGCGCAGGCGTTATACAGGGGGCTCCTGAAAAACTGTTTTTT. The V call is TRBV5-1, the J call TRBJ1-4; 9 nucleotides match TRBD1. Germline V gene data show CDR1 as SGHRS and CDR2 as YFSETQ. The V and J ends lost 4 bases and 7 bases, in that order; junction bases with no gene match: 14. This CDR3 has 17 amino acids.

The chain is built from TRBV28 and TRBJ1-2; 7 bases are shared with TRBD1. Trimming removed 7 bases from V and 4 bases from J; junction bases left unmatched: 0. The CDR3 is made up of 11 amino acids. Germline lookup yields CDR1 MDHEN and CDR2 SYDVKM. The CDR3 nucleotides are TGTGCCAGCACAGGGGGCTATGGCTACACCTTC. Encoded protein: CASTGGYGYTF.

The chain recombines TRBV19 with TRBJ2-4, with D hard to call. CDR1 and CDR2 from the germline V gene are LNHDA and SQIVND (reference sequence). This CDR3 is 16 amino acids long. Trimming took 3 bases from V and 0 from J, leaving 12 bases between them. This CDR3 is CASSIRSQLAKNIQYF. The CDR3 nucleotides are TGTGCCAGTAGTATCCGGTCTCAACTAGCCAAAAACATTCAGTACTTC.

This chain links TRBV4-1 with TRBJ2-5; TRBD2 might be the D (5 bases). The germline V gene has CDR1 MGHRA and CDR2 YSYEKL. Trimming stripped 3 bases from V and 0 bases from J, with 11 bases between. The CDR3 spans 15 residues. CDR3 sequence reads: CASSQGRGYQETQYF. The CDR3 DNA reads as TGCGCCAGCAGCCAGGGTCGGGGATACCAAGAGACCCAGTACTTC.

V gene TRBV25-1 combines with J gene TRBJ2-5; 7 positions match TRBD1. Germline CDR1 MGHDK, CDR2 SYGVNS. J was trimmed by 5 bases and V by 6 bases; bases with no gene match: 6. This CDR3 is built from 13 residues. CDR3 bases: TGTGCCAGCAGCGAGGGGGCGCGGGAGACCCAGTACTTC. This sequence encodes CASSEGARETQYF.